This T cell receptor (beta chain) was observed in a study of blood T cell repertoires in COVID-19. The wider study: The United States, Italy and Spain were the sources of the acute and convalescent COVID-19 samples.

With 1 base clipped from V and 2 bases from J, the junction kept 2 bases outside the gene matches. Germline lookup yields CDR1 SEHNR and CDR2 FQNEAQ (reference sequence). This CDR3 contains 15 residues. The table came from immunoSEQ multiplex PCR; TCRdb's copy has only in-frame clones and leaves some out. The sample contains about 320,000 clones, 85% to 90% of which appear only once. Those who participated ranged in age from roughly 18 to 90 years and resided in about two dozen US areas. Recovery among Cohort 3 donors was established by two negative PCRs, clearance, or symptom resolution. The sequenced sample was PBMCs or T cells enriched from blood (not recorded which). This receptor was taken from a woman under 30 who had recovered from COVID-19. The gene calls are TRBV7-9 and TRBJ1-5, with 7 positions matching TRBD1. This CDR3 reads CASSLEGAGNQPQHF. The CDR3 DNA sequence: TGTGCCAGCAGCTTAGAGGGGGCTGGCAATCAGCCCCAGCATTTT.